The text below deals with one TCR beta chain. Sequencing was performed with immunoSEQ multiplex PCR; in TCRdb, only in-frame clones are kept and a portion is missing. The data show about 660,000 clones, 88% seen once. This sample is drawn from a study of shared T cell receptors in the human thymus. The CDR3 is made up of 19 amino acids. CDR1 and CDR2 (germline): SGHVS, FNYEAQ. V lost 5 bases and J 9 bases, leaving 34 bases between the germline ends. The same data also went into a second study, on human thymus T cells. That source reports: Thymic repertoires from unrelated individuals overlapped highly, related research reported.

Sequencing was done on a sample of thymocytes. The chain joins TRBV7-6 to TRBJ2-5; D may be TRBD2 (6 bases). The receptor was isolated from a boy under three years old with a congenital heart defect. CDR3 in DNA: TGTGCCAGCAGCCGCCGTGTCCCACCACTCAAACAGGTTGGAGGGCCCCAGTACTTC. Translated, it gives CASSRRVPPLKQVGGPQYF.